This TCR beta chain was sequenced during a study of molecular identifiers for immune sequencing clone quantification. TCRdb called the PCR reads again in MiXCR, with one record for every CDR3 protein. The sample lists over 550,000 distinct CDR3 sequences; 25% were seen once. The CDR3 length is 14 residues. V was shortened by 4 bases and J by 1 base, with 8 bases between the two germline ends. Germline V gives CDR1 SNHLY, CDR2 FYNNEI. CD8+CD4-CCR7+CD45RA+ sorting gave the naive CD8 T cells. This clonotype was counted between two and nine times. The origin of this receptor is a human donor in good health. Some libraries in this study had Jurkat cell RNA spiked in. Sequencing was carried out using naive CD8+ T cells from blood, with Jurkat cell RNA spiked in. Regarding subset: FACS-sorted CD8+CD4-CCR7+CD45RA+ naive T cells. The chain has TRBV2 and TRBJ1-5; D uncertain. CDR3 sequence (DNA): TGTGCCAGCAGTGGGTTGGACAGCAATCAGCCCCAGCATTTT. Its protein is CASSGLDSNQPQHF. The entire variable domain, with the rest obtained from reference TRBV2 and TRBJ1-5, is as follows: EPEVTQTPSHQVTQMGQEVILRCVPISNHLYFYWYRQILGQKVEFLVSFYNNEISEKSEIFDDQFSVERPDGSNFTLKIRSTKLEDSAMYFCASSGLDSNQPQHFGDGTRLSIL.